Listed here are 2 T cell receptor beta chains from one sample, sequenced in a study of T-cell reconstitution after alpha-beta-depleted transplantation in children. Unique molecular identifiers were incorporated during preparation of the TCRbeta library. TCRdb fed the PCR reads into MiXCR, producing one record per CDR3 protein. The sample has 450,000 to 600,000 distinct CDR3 sequences; roughly 13% are singletons. Source: PBMCs, mostly from graft donor cells, taken 360 days after TCRalphabeta/CD19-depleted stem cell transplant. These receptor sequences come from a male patient younger than 18 who had a stem cell transplant for acute myeloid leukemia, so the T cells may come from the graft donor.

This clonotype was seen a few times. CDR3 in DNA: TGCGCCAGCAGCATGCGGGGTTCCTACAATGAGCAGTTCTTC. Residues: CASSMRGSYNEQFF. This sequence joins TRBV4-3 and TRBJ2-1; perhaps TRBD2 as D (6 bases). Germline values: CDR1 LGHNA, CDR2 YSLEER. Trimming pared 5 bases from V and 1 base from J, leaving 9 bases between. CDR3 length: 14 residues.

In this sample, this clonotype turned up a few times. CDR3 DNA sequence: TGTGCCAGCTCACCCCTTAACGGTGAACTCTCCTACGAGCAGTACTTC. As protein: CASSPLNGELSYEQYF. V is TRBV18 and J is TRBJ2-7, with D uncertain. CDR3 length: 16 residues. Germline values: CDR1 KGHSH, CDR2 LQKENI. The germline V and J ends were trimmed by 3 bases and 0 bases, with 15 bases remaining between them.